Listed here are 16 T cell receptor beta chains from one sample, sequenced in a study of T-cell reconstitution after alpha-beta-depleted transplantation in children. The TCRbeta library incorporated unique molecular identifiers. One entry per CDR3 protein results from TCRdb running MiXCR on the PCR reads. The sample comprises under 450,000 distinct CDR3 sequences, 15% to 20% of which are singletons, and less than 30% rests with the top ten. The sample in question was PBMCs, mostly from graft donor cells, obtained 360 days after TCRalphabeta/CD19-depleted stem cell transplant. These receptors all stem from a boy younger than two who had a stem cell transplant for Wiskott-Aldrich syndrome, so the T cells may come from the graft donor.

J is TRBJ2-2 and V is TRBV6-5, with a weak D call TRBD2 (6 bases). The V and J ends lost 4 bases and 6 bases respectively, with 12 bases between them. Germline V gives CDR1 MNHEY, CDR2 SVGAGI. There are 14 residues in the CDR3. The CDR3 region is CASSSGGKAGELFF. Written as DNA, the CDR3 is TGTGCCAGCAGTTCCGGGGGAAAGGCCGGGGAGCTGTTTTTT.

The genes are TRBV3-1 and TRBJ2-2; D is perhaps TRBD1 or TRBD2 (6 bases each). V was cut by 2 bases and J by 5 bases, with 15 bases left in between. The germline CDR1 and CDR2 sequences are LGHDT and YNNKEL (reference sequence). This CDR3 is 16 amino acids long. Here the CDR3 DNA reads TGTGCCAGCAGCCAATACAGAGGGGGGCGTACCGGGGAGCTGTTTTTT. Amino acid sequence: CASSQYRGGRTGELFF.

V is TRBV6-1 and J is TRBJ2-6; D uncertain. Germline values: CDR1 MNHNS, CDR2 SASEGT. Trimming took 7 bases from V and 0 from J, leaving 10 bases between them. The CDR3 spans 15 residues. CDR3 nucleotide sequence: TGTGCCAGCAAGGTTCGGATCTCTGGGGCCAACGTCCTGACTTTC. This sequence encodes CASKVRISGANVLTF.

V is TRBV4-1 and J is TRBJ2-2; D is possibly TRBD2 (6 bases). Trimming removed 2 bases from V and 0 bases from J, with 10 bases in between. Germline loops: CDR1 MGHRA, CDR2 YSYEKL. The CDR3 totals 16 residues. CDR3 region: CASSQKGLSNTGELFF. CDR3 nucleotides: TGCGCCAGCAGCCAAAAGGGACTTTCGAACACCGGGGAGCTGTTTTTT.

The chain combines TRBV7-2 with TRBJ1-1, with TRBD1 matching 7 bases. The junction had 3 bases not matched to a gene; V was cut back by 1 base and J by 1 base. Germline CDR1 SGHTA, CDR2 FQGNSA. This CDR3 is 15 amino acids long. The CDR3 region is CASSLVGTANTEAFF. The DNA of the CDR3 is TGTGCCAGCAGCTTAGTAGGGACAGCGAACACTGAAGCTTTCTTT. The complete variable domain, with remaining parts taken from reference TRBV7-2 and TRBJ1-1, reads GAGVSQSPSNKVTEKGKDVELRCDPISGHTALYWYRQSLGQGLEFLIYFQGNSAPDKSGLPSDRFSAERTGGSVSTLTIQRTQQEDSAVYLCASSLVGTANTEAFFGQGTRLTVV.

The J gene is TRBJ1-2, the V gene TRBV6-5, with 7 bases lining up with TRBD1. There are 14 residues in the CDR3. V lost 5 bases, J lost 0 bases, and 3 bases stayed unmatched. The germline V gene has CDR1 MNHEY and CDR2 SVGAGI. CDR3 coding DNA: TGTGCCAGCAGTCACAGGGGAGCTAACTATGGCTACACCTTC. Protein: CASSHRGANYGYTF.

This clonotype was counted only a few times. The chain carries TRBV25-1 and TRBJ2-5; tentative D call: TRBD2 (6 bases). Trimming removed 0 bases from V and 9 bases from J, with 14 bases in between. The CDR3 consists of 14 residues. CDR1 and CDR2 (germline): MGHDK, SYGVNS. Here the CDR3 DNA reads TGTGCCAGCAGTGAATATGCGGGAACCTGGGCCCAGTACTTC. As protein: CASSEYAGTWAQYF.

The gene calls are TRBV12-3 or TRBV12-4 and TRBJ1-6; D is unclear. V shed 2 bases and J shed 6 bases, with 8 bases lying between them. This CDR3 spans 14 amino acids. The CDR3 here is CASSLITANSPLHF. For the CDR3, the DNA is TGTGCCAGCAGTTTAATTACTGCTAATTCACCCCTCCACTTT.

The CDR3 DNA reads as TGTGCCTGGAGTGTAGTTATAGGTGAGCAGTTCTTC. It specifies CAWSVVIGEQFF. The rearrangement joins TRBV30 to TRBJ2-1; D ambiguous. The V end lost 0 bases, the J end lost 9 bases, and 9 bases lay between the germline ends. The germline V gene encodes CDR1 GTSNPN and CDR2 SVGIG (reference sequence). The CDR3 totals 12 residues.

The chain uses TRBV7-9 and TRBJ2-7, with 8 positions matching TRBD1. In germline, CDR1 is SEHNR, CDR2 FQNEAQ (reference sequence). The V segment lost 6 bases and the J segment 3 bases; nucleotides outside the gene matches: 13. This CDR3 is built from 16 residues. CDR3 region: CASSREFQGARYEQYF. The CDR3 bases are TGTGCCAGCAGTCGAGAGTTTCAGGGGGCTCGCTACGAGCAGTACTTC. Complete variable domain (other parts from reference TRBV7-9 and TRBJ2-7): DTGVSQNPRHKITKRGQNVTFRCDPISEHNRLYWYRQTLGQGPEFLTYFQNEAQLEKSRLLSDRFSAERPKGSFSTLEIQRTEQGDSAMYLCASSREFQGARYEQYFGPGTRLTVT.

The chain uses TRBV20-1 and TRBJ2-6, with 10 bases lining up with TRBD2. CDR1 and CDR2 from the germline V gene are DFQATT and SNEGSKA (reference sequence). The V and J ends lost 2 bases and 1 base, in that order; junction bases with no gene match: 5. The CDR3 covers 17 residues. The chain's CDR3 is CSARRLAGVSGANVLTF. The CDR3 coding sequence is TGCAGTGCTAGAAGGCTAGCGGGAGTGTCTGGGGCCAACGTCCTGACTTTC.

This sequence joins TRBV7-9 and TRBJ2-5, with TRBD2 matching 15 bases. The junction had 4 bases not matched to a gene; V was cut back by 4 bases and J by 7 bases. The CDR3 totals 15 residues. The germline CDR1 and CDR2 sequences are SEHNR and FQNEAQ (reference sequence). Here the CDR3 reads CASSSGLAGGVTQYF. CDR3 coding DNA: TGTGCCAGCAGCTCTGGACTAGCGGGAGGGGTGACCCAGTACTTC.

This clonotype was detected a few times. V usage is TRBV2 and J usage is TRBJ1-5, with 8 bases that match TRBD1. Trimming at V came to 5 bases and at J to 2 bases, leaving 2 bases not matched to a gene. CDR1 is SNHLY and CDR2 is FYNNEI in the germline V gene. The CDR3 loop spans 14 amino acids. CDR3 region: CASSQDRGNQPQHF. DNA for the CDR3: TGTGCCAGCAGTCAGGACAGGGGCAATCAGCCCCAGCATTTT. Full variable domain (missing parts from reference TRBV2 and TRBJ1-5): EPEVTQTPSHQVTQMGQEVILRCVPISNHLYFYWYRQILGQKVEFLVSFYNNEISEKSEIFDDQFSVERPDGSNFTLKIRSTKLEDSAMYFCASSQDRGNQPQHFGDGTRLSIL.

V is TRBV6-1 and J is TRBJ2-1, with 8 bases lining up with TRBD1. With V trimmed by 6 bases and J by 4 bases, 8 bases remained unmatched. The germline gives CDR1 MNHNS, CDR2 SASEGT. The CDR3 has 15 residues. In DNA form, the CDR3 reads TGTGCCAGCAGGCTTCAGGGGGCGAGTTACAATGAGCAGTTCTTC. As protein: CASRLQGASYNEQFF.

The sample holds a few counts of this clonotype. V gene TRBV12-3 or TRBV12-4 combines with J gene TRBJ1-2; D might be TRBD1 (6 bases). The CDR3 length is 14 residues. V was shortened by 2 bases and J by 4 bases, with 11 bases between the two germline ends. The CDR3 sequence: CASSLRQGPYGYTF. The CDR3 DNA follows: TGTGCCAGCAGTTTACGCCAGGGGCCCTATGGCTACACCTTC.

The V call is TRBV5-1, the J call TRBJ2-1, with TRBD1 as a possible D gene (6 bases). CDR1 and CDR2 (germline): SGHRS, YFSETQ. The CDR3 extends over 14 amino acids. V was cut by 4 bases and J by 6 bases, with 14 bases left in between. CDR3 DNA: TGCGCCAGCAGCCCAAGGGGGTCTGGCAATGAGCAGTTCTTC. The encoded protein is CASSPRGSGNEQFF.